The 5 T cell receptor beta chains given below trace back to one sample, sequenced in a study of CD8+CD57+ T cells in acquired aplastic anemia. Using genomic DNA as the template, TCR beta VDJ and CDR3 profiling was carried out. TCRdb redid the calling of the reads with MiXCR, one entry per CDR3 protein. The data contain roughly 58,000 distinct CDR3 sequences, around 55% of them singletons. Sequencing was done on a sample of sorted CD4+, CD8+, or CD8+CD57+ T cells (not recorded which) from PBMCs. These receptors were collected from a human donor in good health, serving as a control.

The gene calls are TRBV29-1 and TRBJ2-5; no reliable D call. Germline loops: CDR1 SQVTM, CDR2 ANQGSEA. The V and J ends lost 3 bases and 3 bases respectively, with 5 bases between them. This CDR3 has 11 residues. Here the CDR3 reads CSVEPEETQYF. Written as DNA, the CDR3 is TGCAGCGTTGAGCCGGAAGAGACCCAGTACTTC.

The V and J genes are TRBV28 and TRBJ2-3; D is possibly TRBD1 (5 bases). Germline-derived CDR1 and CDR2 are MDHEN and SYDVKM. The germline V and J ends were trimmed by 7 bases and 0 bases, with 26 bases remaining between them. CDR3 length equals 19 residues. CDR3 region: CASIPHIEHQGSSTDTQYF. The CDR3 nucleotides are TGTGCCAGCATCCCACATATCGAGCACCAGGGATCTAGCACAGATACGCAGTATTTT.

This chain links TRBV19 with TRBJ2-3; 13 positions agree with TRBD2. After removal of 5 bases from V and 5 bases from J, the junction contained 4 bases not matched to a gene. The length of the CDR3 is 15 residues. The germline V gene encodes CDR1 LNHDA and CDR2 SQIVND (reference sequence). This CDR3 reads CASSGLAGVVDTQYF. CDR3 DNA: TGTGCCAGTAGTGGACTAGCGGGAGTAGTAGATACGCAGTATTTT.

This clonotype was seen ten or more times. The gene calls are TRBV6-2 or TRBV6-3 and TRBJ1-2; the D gene is possibly TRBD1 (5 bases). The CDR3 has 15 amino acids. Per the germline V gene, CDR1 is MNHEY and CDR2 is SVGEGT. Trimming took off 6 bases at V and 2 bases at J, with 16 bases between the two ends. CDR3 in amino acids: CASSPGTALNYGYTF. The DNA of the CDR3 is TGTGCCAGCAGCCCCGGGACGGCCTTAAACTATGGCTACACCTTC.

The rearrangement joins TRBV24-1 to TRBJ2-1; D unresolved. With the DNA end fitting TRBJ2-7 better, the J assignment may be wrong. There are 15 residues in the CDR3. CDR1 is KGHDR, CDR2 SFDVKD, per germline. Here the CDR3 reads CATSDPGPDYKEQYF. The CDR3 coding sequence is TGTGCCACCAGTGACCCCGGACCGGATTACAAAGAGCAGTACTTC.